A selection of T cell receptor beta chains follows, all from one sample in a study of response to subunit inactivated influenza vaccine. MiXCR, run by TCRdb on the RT-PCR reads, gives a single entry per CDR3 protein. Of 200,000 to 300,000 distinct CDR3 sequences detected, 12% appear once; the ten largest clones hold 7.8%. The starting material was non-naive T cells sorted from PBMCs, obtained 14 to 15 days before vaccination. The receptors stem from a man aged 50-59 years who received an inactivated influenza vaccine. CDR3s include the opening cysteine and the closing phenylalanine or tryptophan. A D gene is named only where the DNA matches it firmly. Only some rows state a clone size, as once, few, many or a class for expanded clones.

CDR3nt	CDR3aa	abundance	d_gene	j_gene	v_gene
TGTGCCTGGAGGGGAGGTGGGACAGGGCTATACGAGCAGTACTTC	CAWRGGGTGLYEQYF	NA	TRBD1	TRBJ2-7	TRBV30
TGTGCCAGCAGTCCGGACGGACAATCTAACTATGGCTACACCTTC	CASSPDGQSNYGYTF	few	NA	TRBJ1-2	TRBV12-3/TRBV12-4
TGTGCCAGCAGTGGCAGGACACGCCAAGAGACCCAGTACTTC	CASSGRTRQETQYF	NA	NA	TRBJ2-5	TRBV2
TGTGCCAGCAGCTTGCGGACGGGACAGGGGCGAGAGACCCAGTACTTC	CASSLRTGQGRETQYF	few	TRBD1	TRBJ2-5	TRBV5-5
TGTGCCAGCAGCTCCCAAGCGGGTCGGACAGATACGCAGTATTTT	CASSSQAGRTDTQYF	many	NA	TRBJ2-3	TRBV7-9
TGTGCCAGCAGTTCTCCGGGGCCGGTTGAGACCCAGTACTTC	CASSSPGPVETQYF	NA	NA	TRBJ2-5	TRBV6-5
TGTGCCACCAGTAACACCAGGGGGCTTTTACCCTCTGGGGCCAACGTCCTGACTTTC	CATSNTRGLLPSGANVLTF	few	TRBD1	TRBJ2-6	TRBV15
TGCAGCGTTGATTGGCTGGGTGCAGAGACCCAGTACTTC	CSVDWLGAETQYF	few	NA	TRBJ2-5	TRBV29-1
TGTGCCAGTAGTATAGATTTGGGACTCACATACAATGAGCAGTTCTTC	CASSIDLGLTYNEQFF	NA	NA	TRBJ2-1	TRBV19
TGTGCCAGCAGCGTAGAAGACTCTGGAAACACCATATATTTT	CASSVEDSGNTIYF	NA	NA	TRBJ1-3	TRBV9
TGTGCCAGCAGCTTAAGCCCGGCCAGGGCGAACACTGAAGCTTTCTTT	CASSLSPARANTEAFF	NA	NA	TRBJ1-1	TRBV7-3
TGTGCCAGCAGCTTACAGACAGGGGGAACAGATACGCAGTATTTT	CASSLQTGGTDTQYF	many	TRBD1	TRBJ2-3	TRBV7-9
TGTGCCATCAGTGAGTCTAGATCGGCAGGGGGCTCCTACGAGCAGTACTTC	CAISESRSAGGSYEQYF	many	TRBD1	TRBJ2-7	TRBV10-3
TGTGCCAGCAGCTTGCTTAGCGGGTCCCCCAATGAGCAGTTCTTC	CASSLLSGSPNEQFF	many	TRBD2	TRBJ2-1	TRBV5-6
TGCGCCAGCAGCTCTCACTTGACGCGGACTAGCGGGGGAACCGGGGAGCTGTTTTTT	CASSSHLTRTSGGTGELFF	few	TRBD2	TRBJ2-2	TRBV5-1
TGCGCCAGCAGCGCTAAGGGGCCCAGCACAGATACGCAGTATTTT	CASSAKGPSTDTQYF	few	NA	TRBJ2-3	TRBV4-3
TGCAGCGTTCGTGTGCGCACAGGGGAGACCTACGAGCAGTACTTC	CSVRVRTGETYEQYF	many	TRBD1	TRBJ2-7	TRBV29-1
TGTGCCAGCAGTTTATATCGGACTAGGGGTGAGCAGTTCTTC	CASSLYRTRGEQFF	NA	TRBD2	TRBJ2-1	TRBV27
TGTGCCATCAGTGAGTCGGCGGGACAGGGGAGTGAAAAACTGTTTTTT	CAISESAGQGSEKLFF	NA	TRBD1	TRBJ1-4	TRBV10-3
TGTGCCAGCAGTGACACAGGGCCGGGGGAGACCCAGTACTTC	CASSDTGPGETQYF	few	NA	TRBJ2-5	TRBV12-3/TRBV12-4
TGCAGCGTTGAAGAGATTCGGGGGGCCGAGCAGTACTTC	CSVEEIRGAEQYF	few	NA	TRBJ2-7	TRBV29-1
TGTGCCTACAGATGGGAGAACACTGAAGCTTTCTTT	CAYRWENTEAFF	NA	NA	TRBJ1-1	TRBV30
TGTGCCAGCAGCCCTGCAGGCCTGTCCTACAATGAGCATTTCTTC	CASSPAGLSYNEHFF	NA	NA	TRBJ2-1	TRBV7-9
TGTGCCTGGGCCTTACAGGACTACGAGCAGTACTTC	CAWALQDYEQYF	NA	NA	TRBJ2-7	TRBV30
TGCGCCAGCAGCTCAGGGACTAGTTCTACGAATGAGCAGTTCTTC	CASSSGTSSTNEQFF	many	TRBD2	TRBJ2-1	TRBV5-1
TGTGCCAGCAGCCCCTTATGGGTAGGGAACACTGAAGCTTTCTTT	CASSPLWVGNTEAFF	NA	NA	TRBJ1-1	TRBV13
TGTGCCACCAGTGACTCCGGACTTGGAGGGACAGATACGCAGTATTTT	CATSDSGLGGTDTQYF	many	NA	TRBJ2-3	TRBV24-1
TGTGCCAGCAGCCCGGTGGGGGGTAAACAAGAGACCCAGTACTTC	CASSPVGGKQETQYF	many	NA	TRBJ2-5	TRBV7-2
TGTGCCAGCAGCCTCACAGGGTTAGGTGGGGCCAACGTCCTGACTTTC	CASSLTGLGGANVLTF	many	NA	TRBJ2-6	TRBV12-3/TRBV12-4
TGTGCCAGCACCCCAATGCAGGCTATTGACTATGGCTACACCTTC	CASTPMQAIDYGYTF	NA	NA	TRBJ1-2	TRBV2
TGTGCCACCAGTGATTTGCAAATCCGGATAGCCAAAAACATTCAGTACTTC	CATSDLQIRIAKNIQYF	NA	NA	TRBJ2-4	TRBV24-1
TGTGCCAGCAGCAAGACTAGCGGGAGGACCCGCGTGGAGCAGTACTTC	CASSKTSGRTRVEQYF	few	NA	TRBJ2-7	TRBV21-1
TGTGCCAGCATGAGGAGGGTTTTCACCGGGGAGCTGTTTTTT	CASMRRVFTGELFF	many	NA	TRBJ2-2	TRBV12-3/TRBV12-4
TGTGCCACCAGACTAGCGCGAAATACCGGGGAGCTGTTTTTT	CATRLARNTGELFF	NA	TRBD2	TRBJ2-2	TRBV7-8
TGTGCCAGTAGTATACAGGGGGCTGTAGATACGCAGTATTTT	CASSIQGAVDTQYF	NA	TRBD1	TRBJ2-3	TRBV19
TGCAGTGCTAGTGGTCTAGCGGGAGATACCAAAAACATTCAGTACTTC	CSASGLAGDTKNIQYF	few	TRBD2	TRBJ2-4	TRBV20-1
TGTGCCAGCTCACCAGCGGGGGGCCGTGCAACTAATGAAAAACTGTTTTTT	CASSPAGGRATNEKLFF	few	NA	TRBJ1-4	TRBV18
TGTGCCACCAGCAGAGATCGAGTCGGACCTAATGAAAAACTGTTTTTT	CATSRDRVGPNEKLFF	many	NA	TRBJ1-4	TRBV15
TGTGCCAGCAGCTTGTTAGCAGCCAAGGCGGACACTGAAGCTTTCTTT	CASSLLAAKADTEAFF	NA	NA	TRBJ1-1	TRBV5-6
TGCGCCAGCAGCCAAGGTCCCTCTAGTAATGAGCAGTTCTTC	CASSQGPSSNEQFF	few	NA	TRBJ2-1	TRBV4-3
TGTGCCACCCTTTTTGCATCCTTAGGGGGGAACACCGGGGAGCTGTTTTTT	CATLFASLGGNTGELFF	NA	NA	TRBJ2-2	TRBV24-1
TGTGCCAGCAGCCCAGGACAGGGGGCTTCGATTACCTACAATGAGCAGTTCTTC	CASSPGQGASITYNEQFF	few	TRBD1	TRBJ2-1	TRBV4-2
TGCGCCAGCAGCCAAGAGCGGTTGCTCTGGTACACAGATACGCAGTATTTT	CASSQERLLWYTDTQYF	NA	NA	TRBJ2-3	TRBV4-3
TGTGCCAGCAGCGTAGACGGGGGGACCCAGTACTTC	CASSVDGGTQYF	NA	NA	TRBJ2-5	TRBV9
TGTGCCAGCAGGGGATCGACAGGGGACAGGGAGCTGTTTTTT	CASRGSTGDRELFF	many	TRBD1	TRBJ2-2	TRBV12-3/TRBV12-4
TGTGCCAGCAGCGCTGACGGCCCGGGGACCCAGTACTTC	CASSADGPGTQYF	once	NA	TRBJ2-5	TRBV7-9
TGTGCCAGCAGTTTAACAGGGGGCTTTGGCTACACCTTC	CASSLTGGFGYTF	many	TRBD1	TRBJ1-2	TRBV12-3/TRBV12-4
TGTGCCAGCAGCCAAGAGGCTTATTATGAGCAGTTCTTC	CASSQEAYYEQFF	few	NA	TRBJ2-1	TRBV4-2
TGTGCCAGCAGCCAAGAAGGAGGCAGACCCTACGTCCAGTACTTC	CASSQEGGRPYVQYF	few	NA	TRBJ2-7	TRBV4-2
TGTGCCAGCAGACCCCCGACAGAGAAGGACTCCTTC	CASRPPTEKDSF	NA	NA	TRBJ1-2	TRBV12-3/TRBV12-4
TGTGCCAGCAGCTCCCAGGGGGCCCAATACAATGAGCAGTTCTTC	CASSSQGAQYNEQFF	few	TRBD1	TRBJ2-1	TRBV7-9
TGCGCCAGCACCCTTAGCGGGTATGACACAGATACGCAGTATTTT	CASTLSGYDTDTQYF	few	TRBD2	TRBJ2-3	TRBV5-1
TGTGCCAGCAGCCCCCCGACAGTGAACTATGGCTACACCTTC	CASSPPTVNYGYTF	NA	NA	TRBJ1-2	TRBV7-9